This T cell receptor (beta chain) derives from a study of blood T cell repertoires in COVID-19. Turning to the study itself: Whether acute or convalescent, the COVID-19 samples came from the United States, Italy and Spain.

Authors' data handling: Reference gene primers were amplified, and this amplification served to estimate nucleated cell counts. Using immunoSEQ multiplex PCR, the repertoire was profiled, and TCRdb retains in-frame clones only, with some absent. The D gene and trimming were derived from the DNA, and the V and J assignments and clone size from that table. This table holds 200,000 to 300,000 clones, 80% to 90% found once. Germline trimming cut 8 bases from V and 4 bases from J; bases unmatched to any gene: 16. Germline assignment: CDR1 WSHSY and CDR2 SAAADI. The CDR3 covers 16 residues. This clone was counted once.

The genes are TRBV10-2 and TRBJ1-2, with TRBD1 identical over 7 bases. The TCR comes from a man aged 35 to 55 who had recovered from COVID-19. Material: peripheral blood. DNA of the CDR3: TGCGCCAGCGCTGGATCCGGGACAGCCCGTAGCTATGGCTACACCTTC. Its translation is CASAGSGTARSYGYTF.